This T cell receptor (beta chain) originates from a study of blood T cells in healthy people across ages. The V end was cut by 1 base, the J end by 6 bases, with 28 bases between. CDR1 and CDR2 from the germline V gene are DFQATT and SNEGSKA (reference sequence). The CDR3 spans 19 residues. A sample-barcoded 5' primer and a J-beta primer mix were used in a second PCR of about 7 to 12 cycles. TCRdb ran MiXCR on the 5' RACE reads and lists one entry per CDR3 protein. The sample consists of roughly 500,000 distinct CDR3 sequences, roughly a quarter of them appearing once. This clonotype was counted only a few times.

The receptor was isolated from a woman in her 70s in good health. The J gene is TRBJ2-1, the V gene TRBV20-1, with D tentatively TRBD1 (6 bases). The sample taken for sequencing was blood. CDR3 region: CSARANLGRGFRGGNEQFF. The DNA for the CDR3 is TGCAGTGCTAGAGCCAACCTAGGAAGAGGGTTTAGAGGGGGCAATGAGCAGTTCTTC.